Listed below are T cell receptor beta chains from one sample, sequenced in a study of CD8+ T cells in alopecia areata. The protocol was immunoSEQ multiplex PCR, while the TCRdb copy is restricted to in-frame clones and leaves out a portion. The sample has 90,000 to 150,000 clones, more than 30% seen once. Sequencing was performed on CD4+ T cells sorted from blood. The receptor set was obtained from a human donor with alopecia areata. Both conserved end residues are part of each CDR3. D genes are given only for firm matches. Expanded clones get a size class; other rows say once, few or many, or leave the size out.

d_call j_call clone_size v_call cdr3_aa cdr3_nt
TRBD2 TRBJ2-1 . TRBV5-4 CASSPGLAAAGDEQFF TGTGCCAGCAGCCCGGGACTAGCGGCCGCTGGGGATGAGCAGTTCTTC
. TRBJ1-1 . TRBV29-1 CSASERDTLNTEAFF TGCAGCGCTTCTGAAAGGGACACCCTGAACACTGAAGCTTTCTTT
TRBD1 TRBJ1-1 . TRBV30 CAGDRGPTEAFF TGTGCCGGGGACAGGGGGCCCACTGAAGCTTTCTTT
TRBD2 TRBJ2-7 . TRBV19 CASSPWGTSGDYEQYF TGTGCCAGTAGTCCGTGGGGGACTAGCGGGGACTACGAGCAGTACTTC
. TRBJ2-1 . TRBV7-9 CASSLASIEVDEQFF TGTGCCAGCAGCTTAGCTTCAATAGAGGTTGATGAGCAGTTCTTC
. TRBJ1-1 few TRBV29-1 CSVAGEGGTEAFF TGCAGCGTGGCAGGGGAAGGAGGCACTGAAGCTTTCTTT
. TRBJ2-3 few TRBV29-1 CSVGGVGDTQYF TGCAGCGTTGGAGGGGTTGGAGATACGCAGTATTTT
. TRBJ1-1 . TRBV28 CASSFGVVEAFF TGTGCCAGCAGTTTTGGAGTGGTTGAAGCTTTCTTT
TRBD2 TRBJ2-7 . TRBV5-1 CASSLTGTSGPYEQYF TGCGCCAGCAGCTTGACCGGGACTAGCGGACCCTACGAGCAGTACTTC
. TRBJ2-5 . TRBV5-6 CASSLGQQETQYF TGTGCCAGCAGCTTGGGGCAGCAAGAGACCCAGTACTTC
. TRBJ2-7 few TRBV29-1 CSVELPGLTSYEQYF TGCAGCGTTGAACTCCCAGGGCTTACATCCTACGAGCAGTACTTC
TRBD2 TRBJ2-7 . TRBV30 CAWRGTSGSLHEQYF TGTGCCTGGAGGGGGACTAGCGGGAGCCTCCACGAGCAGTACTTC
. TRBJ1-2 few TRBV29-1 CSVDRNYGYTF TGCAGCGTTGACAGGAACTATGGCTACACCTTC
. TRBJ2-1 few TRBV10-3 CAISELGLSYNEQFF TGTGCCATCAGTGAGTTGGGGCTCTCCTACAATGAGCAGTTCTTC